The T cell receptor beta chain described here comes from a study of immune characterization of retroperitoneal liposarcoma. One entry per CDR3 protein, called by TCRdb with MiXCR from the PCR reads. Of fewer than 9,000 distinct CDR3 sequences in the sample, 25% to 35% were seen once. The V end lost 6 bases, the J end lost 2 bases, and 11 bases lay between the germline ends. The CDR3 loop spans 14 amino acids. Germline-derived CDR1 and CDR2 are MNHNS and SASEGT. This rearrangement joins TRBV6-1 to TRBJ1-3, with D maybe TRBD1 (5 bases). This TCR was recovered from a male donor with retroperitoneal liposarcoma. Sequenced input: blood. The CDR3 protein is CASSLSTAGNTIYF. The CDR3 nucleotides read TGTGCCAGCAGCCTATCGACAGCTGGAAACACCATATATTTT.